A selection of T cell receptor beta chains follows, all from one sample in a study of human T cells and chemical hapten exposure. TCRdb independently ran MiXCR on the RACE reads; one entry per CDR3 protein. The repertoire includes around 85,000 distinct CDR3 sequences, roughly 13% of them detected once, and roughly 5.7% sits in the top ten. The input for sequencing was whole blood, taken in connection with sensitization to the hapten diphenylcyclopropenone (DPC). The source of these receptors is a woman in her fifties or sixties with alopecia areata. Some clones in this sample may be carry-over from other donors' samples. CDR3s include the opening cysteine and the closing phenylalanine or tryptophan. Fields, in order: V gene, D gene, J gene, clone size, CDR3 DNA, CDR3 protein. The D gene is left open where the match is weak. Size is stated for part of the rows, as once, few or many counts, or as a class when the clone is expanded.

v_call: TRBV29-1
d_call: TRBD1
j_call: TRBJ1-2
clone_size: few
cdr3_nt: TGCAGCGTTATAACTGGGAGGGGGCTCAGCTATGGCTACACCTTC
cdr3_aa: CSVITGRGLSYGYTF

v_call: TRBV18
d_call: TRBD2
j_call: TRBJ2-1
clone_size: many
cdr3_nt: TGTGCCAGCTCACCACCGGGCGGGAGGGCCTTCAATGAGCAGTTCTTC
cdr3_aa: CASSPPGGRAFNEQFF

v_call: TRBV21-1
d_call: .
j_call: TRBJ2-1
clone_size: many
cdr3_nt: TGTGCCAGCAGCCTTCCATTGGGGGAATCCTACAATGAGCAGTTCTTC
cdr3_aa: CASSLPLGESYNEQFF

v_call: TRBV7-8
d_call: TRBD2
j_call: TRBJ2-1
clone_size: many
cdr3_nt: TGTGCCAGCAGCTTAGTTCCGGGAGGGGAGGGTGAGCAGTTCTTC
cdr3_aa: CASSLVPGGEGEQFF

v_call: TRBV3-1
d_call: .
j_call: TRBJ2-1
clone_size: .
cdr3_nt: TGTGCCAGCAGCCAAGAGAGGGGCCCGCTGTCCAATGAGCAGTTCTTC
cdr3_aa: CASSQERGPLSNEQFF

v_call: TRBV7-2
d_call: TRBD1
j_call: TRBJ1-1
clone_size: many
cdr3_nt: TGTGCCAGCAGCTTAGCCCCGGGACAGTACACTGAAGCTTTCTTT
cdr3_aa: CASSLAPGQYTEAFF

v_call: TRBV6-4
d_call: TRBD2
j_call: TRBJ2-3
clone_size: many
cdr3_nt: TGTGCCAGCGTGATTGGGGCTAGCGGGAGTGAGAGGACAGATACGCAGTATTTT
cdr3_aa: CASVIGASGSERTDTQYF

v_call: TRBV7-9
d_call: TRBD2
j_call: TRBJ2-7
clone_size: .
cdr3_nt: TGTGCCAGCAGTCCTAGCGGGAGCCGTACCTACGAGCAGTACTTC
cdr3_aa: CASSPSGSRTYEQYF

v_call: TRBV28
d_call: .
j_call: TRBJ2-1
clone_size: few
cdr3_nt: TGTGCCAGCAGCCGCGCCGGGACTTACCCGAACTCCTACAATGAGCAGTTCTTC
cdr3_aa: CASSRAGTYPNSYNEQFF

v_call: TRBV6-5
d_call: TRBD2
j_call: TRBJ2-1
clone_size: many
cdr3_nt: TGTGCCACCCGGGCTAGCGGGAGCGGCGGTGAGCAGTTCTTC
cdr3_aa: CATRASGSGGEQFF

v_call: TRBV6-4
d_call: TRBD1
j_call: TRBJ2-1
clone_size: many
cdr3_nt: TGTGCCAGCAGCCGCACCGGGACAGCCAATGAGCAGTTCTTC
cdr3_aa: CASSRTGTANEQFF

v_call: TRBV6-5
d_call: .
j_call: TRBJ2-3
clone_size: many
cdr3_nt: TGTGCCAGCAGTTACGGCAGCACAGATACGCAGTATTTT
cdr3_aa: CASSYGSTDTQYF

v_call: TRBV4-2
d_call: TRBD1
j_call: TRBJ2-3
clone_size: many
cdr3_nt: TGTGCCAGCAGCCAAACCGGGACAGGCAACACAGATACGCAGTATTTT
cdr3_aa: CASSQTGTGNTDTQYF

v_call: TRBV29-1
d_call: .
j_call: TRBJ1-2
clone_size: many
cdr3_nt: TGCAGCGTTGAAGATCCGGGTACTAACTATGGCTACACCTTC
cdr3_aa: CSVEDPGTNYGYTF

v_call: TRBV15
d_call: .
j_call: TRBJ2-1
clone_size: .
cdr3_nt: TGTGCCACCAGCAGAGACTCCGCCTACAATGAGCAGTTCTTC
cdr3_aa: CATSRDSAYNEQFF

v_call: TRBV5-1
d_call: TRBD2
j_call: TRBJ2-2
clone_size: many
cdr3_nt: TGCGCCAGCAGCCCCCTCCTAGCGGGAGGCACCGGGGAGCTGTTTTTT
cdr3_aa: CASSPLLAGGTGELFF

v_call: TRBV4-2
d_call: .
j_call: TRBJ2-1
clone_size: few
cdr3_nt: TGTGCCAGCAGATCGACTCAGAACCAGGTCCACAATGAGCAGTTCTTC
cdr3_aa: CASRSTQNQVHNEQFF

v_call: TRBV15
d_call: .
j_call: TRBJ2-1
clone_size: few
cdr3_nt: TGTGCCACCAGCAGAGATCGGGGGACCGTCAATGAGCAGTTCTTC
cdr3_aa: CATSRDRGTVNEQFF